A selection of T cell receptor beta chains follows, all from one sample in a study of blood T cell repertoires in COVID-19. Profiling relied on immunoSEQ multiplex PCR, and the TCRdb table lists in-frame clones only, not all of them. The table includes tens of thousands of clones, approximately 77% detected once. Sequences were obtained from peripheral blood. These receptors were collected from a woman in her seventies with acute or convalescent COVID-19. CDR3s include the opening cysteine and the closing phenylalanine or tryptophan.

TRBV7-2	CASSLASRGWDEQYF
TRBV6-5	CASSFTGASNYGYTF
TRBV4-1	CASSLVPTSGWSDTQYF
TRBV18	CASSSGGTNYGYTF
TRBV7-9	CASSSFSQGMGGYTF
TRBV6-6	CASSARDSGNTIYF
TRBV4-3	CASSQDRLAGGPYNEQFF
TRBV7-6	CASSPIPLGSRGASSPLHF
TRBV18	CASSPPNKGKDYQPQHF
TRBV3-1/TRBV3-2	CASSQDWGVANEKLFF
TRBV7-9	CASTLSSSGNSPLHF
TRBV28	CASSSSTGWDQPQHF
TRBV11-2	CASTPIRGSGVNEQFF
TRBV30	CAWSKSGIRQETQYF
TRBV5-5	CASSFRTGQNNQPQHF
TRBV27	CASRPPRDRKADTQYF
TRBV24-1	CATSDLRRGENTEAFF
TRBV6-2/TRBV6-3	CASSRTGTGAGNTIYF
TRBV10-3	CAISEDRVRNQPQHF
TRBV6-5	CASSHTQGSGNTIYF
TRBV4-1	CASSPGAGGGEKLFF
TRBV4-3	CASSQDGDNNEQFF
TRBV14	CASSQFHLGAGELFF
TRBV10-3	CAAGSTMNTEAFF
TRBV10-3	CAISLEGVNGYTF
TRBV19	CASAGQADEKLFF
TRBV9	CASSVAKSGGTDTQYF
TRBV6-5	CASRGTSGGPKYF
TRBV11-2	CASSLGTHNSPLHF
TRBV28	CASHERTRYGYTF
TRBV7-9	CASSLPPYQGYGYTF
TRBV7-2	CASSPGTSGSNEQFF
TRBV7-9	CASSLEGPLAGIETQYF
TRBV6-6	CASTPPGRDIYF
TRBV27	CASSLSSPGLAPSNEQFF
TRBV5-6	CASSKSDRGQQPQHF
TRBV6-5	CASRTSGGRADTQYF
TRBV6-5	CASNHRVNTEAFF
TRBV10-3	CAISVTGPSNQPQHF
TRBV20-1	CSASDPGGDQETQYF
TRBV6-5	CASTPQARETQYF
TRBV4-3	CASSHVSHTIYF
TRBV18	CASSPYRKDSPLHF
TRBV6-5	CASSYTTGDTEAFF
TRBV13	CASSETGGINQPQHF
TRBV15	CATSREAASYEQYF
TRBV7-2	CASSLAAGGGTDTQYF
TRBV19	CASSSQGSGNTIYF
TRBV2	CASSGERGRLFF
TRBV7-2	CASSSPGTNTEAFF
TRBV24-1	CATQLDRGGLNEQFF
TRBV27	CASSPGQALNTEAFF
TRBV24-1	CATSDFTDRGQNIQYF
TRBV30	CASRVEGNTIYF
TRBV19	CASSTPRQGRNEQYF
TRBV27	CASSRSGGSNQPQHF